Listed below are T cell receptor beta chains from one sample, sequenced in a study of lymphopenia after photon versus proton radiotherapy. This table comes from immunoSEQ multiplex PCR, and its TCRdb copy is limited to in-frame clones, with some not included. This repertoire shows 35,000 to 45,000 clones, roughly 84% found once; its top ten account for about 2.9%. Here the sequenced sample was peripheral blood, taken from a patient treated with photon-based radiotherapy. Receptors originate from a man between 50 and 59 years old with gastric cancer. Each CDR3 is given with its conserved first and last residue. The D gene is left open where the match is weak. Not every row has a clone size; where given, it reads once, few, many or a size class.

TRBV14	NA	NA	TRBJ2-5	TGTGCCAGCAGCCAAGATTTAACCCGGGAAGAGACCCAGTACTTC	CASSQDLTREETQYF
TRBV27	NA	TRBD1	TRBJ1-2	TGTGCCAGCAGTTTAACAGGGGGCGCGGATGGCTACACCTTC	CASSLTGGADGYTF
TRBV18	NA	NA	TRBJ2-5	TGTGCCAGCTCCGGGGGCAGGGCGCATCAAGAGACCCAGTACTTC	CASSGGRAHQETQYF
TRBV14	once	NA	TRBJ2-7	TGTGCCAGCAGCCAACAGTCCGGCGGGACCTACGAGCAGTACTTC	CASSQQSGGTYEQYF
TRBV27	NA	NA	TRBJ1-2	TGTGCCAGCAGTTGGTGGCCTAGCTATGGCTACACCTTC	CASSWWPSYGYTF
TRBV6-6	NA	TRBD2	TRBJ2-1	TGTGCCAGCAGTCGCGGGAGGACCTACAATGAGCAGTTCTTC	CASSRGRTYNEQFF
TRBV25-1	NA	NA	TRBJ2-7	TGTGCCAGCAGCGCGCCCCCCAGCGGAGCTTCCTACGAGCAGTACTTC	CASSAPPSGASYEQYF
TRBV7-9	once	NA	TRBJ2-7	TGTGCCAGCAGCGGCCGAGGGGGGTCCGACGAGCAGTACTTC	CASSGRGGSDEQYF
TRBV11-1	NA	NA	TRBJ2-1	TGTGCCAGCAGCTTACCGACCGGGGGACAGAAGCAGTTCTTC	CASSLPTGGQKQFF
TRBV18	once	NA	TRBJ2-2	TGTGCCAGCTCACCACAGGCAGGGCGGGCCGGGGAGCTGTTTTTT	CASSPQAGRAGELFF
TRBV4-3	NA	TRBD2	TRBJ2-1	TGCGCCAGCAGCCAAGAATTGAGCGGGAGAGTTTACAATGAGCAGTTCTTC	CASSQELSGRVYNEQFF